A single sample is the source of the 19 T cell receptor beta chains below, sequenced in a study of T-cell reconstitution after alpha-beta-depleted transplantation in children (TCRdb year 2016). Receptor amplification or capture employed PCR. Sequencing took place on an Illumina HiSeq 2500. TCR libraries were prepared with molecular barcoding, using unique molecular identifiers to normalize TCRbeta repertoire quantification. Using fastp trimming at Q25 and MiXCR clonotype assembly, TCRdb reanalyzed the public sequencing data and kept in-frame beta chains. Records with the same CDR3 protein are collapsed into one entry carrying the most frequent genes and DNA. The sample table lists 530,000 or so distinct CDR3 sequences, 20% to 30% of them with a count of one. Around a third of the sample is taken by the ten largest. The treatment or condition label of this sample denotes: allogeneic hematopoietic cell transplantation with graft depleted of TCRalphabeta T cells and CD19 B cells.

Sequenced material: PBMCs, taken before TCRalphabeta/CD19-depleted stem cell transplant. The origin of the receptors is a boy under two years old with Wiskott-Aldrich syndrome, due to receive a stem cell transplant.

This clonotype was seen a handful of times. This sequence joins TRBV7-2 and TRBJ1-2, with unresolved D. Trimming took 5 bases from V and 4 from J, leaving 14 bases between them. CDR1 is SGHTA and CDR2 is FQGNSA in the germline V gene. The CDR3 loop spans 14 amino acids. The CDR3 DNA is TGTGCCAGCAGCCTAAAACCACAGCCCTATGGCTACACCTTC. Its protein product is CASSLKPQPYGYTF.

This clonotype was detected a few times. The chain links TRBV6-1 to TRBJ2-3, with D perhaps matching TRBD1 or TRBD2 (5 bases each). Between the trimmed V and J ends, which lost 11 bases and 1 base, there was a span of 16 bases. CDR3 length: 14 residues. CDR1 and CDR2 (germline): MNHNS, SASEGT. This chain's CDR3 is CAAMGTYGTDTQYF. CDR3 DNA: TGTGCCGCTATGGGGACGTATGGCACAGATACGCAGTATTTT.

In nucleotides, the CDR3 is TGTGCCACCAGTGATACCGGGAGGGGGGGAGAGACCCAGTACTTC. Its translation: CATSDTGRGGETQYF. The chain joins TRBV24-1 to TRBJ2-5; 8 bases are a match to TRBD2. In germline, CDR1 is KGHDR, CDR2 SFDVKD. The V gene end was trimmed by 3 bases and the J gene end by 4 bases; junction bases not matched to a gene: 6. The CDR3 loop spans 15 amino acids.

This clonotype appeared a single time. V is TRBV3-1 and J is TRBJ2-5; the match to TRBD2 covers 9 bases. The CDR3 consists of 19 residues. Germline CDR1 reads LGHDT; CDR2 reads YNNKEL (reference sequence). J lost 2 bases, V lost 0 bases, and 13 bases had no gene match. CDR3 coding DNA: TGTGCCAGCAGCCAAGAAGGGCTAGCGGGGTCACGCCGGCAAGAGACCCAGTACTTC. It encodes CASSQEGLAGSRRQETQYF.

This clonotype has only a few counts. The chain couples TRBV5-5 to TRBJ2-5; 11 bases match TRBD2. Trimming removed 1 base from V and 1 base from J; junction bases left unmatched: 3. Germline-derived CDR1 and CDR2 are SGHKS and YYEKEE (reference sequence). CDR3 length equals 16 residues. The DNA of the CDR3 is TGTGCCAGCAGCTTGATGGGACTAGCGGCCCAAGAGACCCAGTACTTC. Amino acid sequence: CASSLMGLAAQETQYF.

The chain couples TRBV10-3 to TRBJ2-5, with 9 bases that match TRBD1. CDR1 ENHRY and CDR2 SYGVKD come from the germline V gene. The V segment lost 3 bases and the J segment 4 bases; nucleotides outside the gene matches: 6. The CDR3 has 15 amino acids. The CDR3 DNA is TGTGCCATCAGTGACCCGGGACAGGGTCGAGAGACCCAGTACTTC. As protein: CAISDPGQGRETQYF.

V and J are TRBV5-6 and TRBJ1-2, with 7 bases that match TRBD1. With V trimmed by 4 bases and J by 7 bases, 10 bases remained unmatched. The CDR3 is made up of 14 amino acids. Germline V lookup: CDR1 SGHDT, CDR2 YYEEEE. Here the CDR3 reads CASSDEGASPGYTF. The CDR3 DNA reads TGTGCCAGCAGCGACGAGGGGGCGTCACCTGGCTACACCTTC.

The rearrangement uses TRBV20-1 and TRBJ2-1, with 10 bases matching TRBD2. The germline V gene encodes CDR1 DFQATT and CDR2 SNEGSKA (reference sequence). V gave up 3 bases and J gave up 4 bases; unmatched junction bases: 3. There are 14 residues in the CDR3. The CDR3: CSASPAGGYNEQFF. The CDR3 DNA reads as TGCAGTGCTAGCCCAGCGGGAGGGTACAATGAGCAGTTCTTC.

This clonotype has just a few counts. V and J are TRBV20-1 and TRBJ2-7; 7 bases map to TRBD2. The length of the CDR3 is 15 residues. The V gene end was trimmed by 0 bases and the J gene end by 0 bases; junction bases not matched to a gene: 5. Germline assignment: CDR1 DFQATT and CDR2 SNEGSKA (reference sequence). CDR3 nucleotide sequence: TGCAGTGCTAGAGACAGGCGCGGGAGCTCCTACGAGCAGTACTTC. This codes for CSARDRRGSSYEQYF.

This clonotype appeared a few times. V and J are TRBV29-1 and TRBJ2-7; the match to TRBD1 covers 12 bases. Germline assignment: CDR1 SQVTM and CDR2 ANQGSEA. The V gene end was trimmed by 2 bases and the J gene end by 2 bases; junction bases not matched to a gene: 7. CDR3 length equals 16 residues. The chain's CDR3 is CSVEWTGTGGPYEQYF. CDR3 coding DNA: TGCAGCGTTGAATGGACCGGGACAGGGGGCCCCTACGAGCAGTACTTC.

The J gene is TRBJ1-4, the V gene TRBV10-3, with D hard to call. The V end lost 6 bases, the J end lost 7 bases, and 15 bases lay between the germline ends. The germline gives CDR1 ENHRY, CDR2 SYGVKD. The CDR3 runs 14 residues. The CDR3 sequence is CAIRDGALSEKLFF. The CDR3 DNA is TGTGCCATCAGGGACGGAGCACTCAGTGAAAAACTGTTTTTT.

This clonotype was counted many times. The V and J genes are TRBV5-1 and TRBJ1-1; D is undetermined. CDR3 size: 13 residues. V was clipped by 0 bases and J by 1 base, with 4 bases between them. From germline, CDR1 is SGHRS and CDR2 YFSETQ. The CDR3 loop reads CASSLGWNTEAFF. Written as DNA, the CDR3 is TGCGCCAGCAGCTTGGGCTGGAACACTGAAGCTTTCTTT.

The chain recombines TRBV4-2 with TRBJ2-1; no reliable D call. Per the germline V gene, CDR1 is LGHNA and CDR2 is YNFKEQ. The length of the CDR3 is 13 residues. The ends were cut back, 0 bases at V and 7 bases at J, with 7 bases in the middle. The CDR3 protein is CASSQDHGNEQFF. DNA of the CDR3: TGTGCCAGCAGCCAAGATCACGGGAATGAGCAGTTCTTC.

This clonotype was observed once. The chain links TRBV5-1 to TRBJ2-7; TRBD2 matches at 9 bases. The CDR3 has 14 residues. Germline CDR1 is SGHRS and CDR2 is YFSETQ. Trimming removed 6 bases from V and 2 bases from J; junction bases left unmatched: 6. The CDR3 coding sequence is TGCGCCAGCACCCCTAGCGGGACCCCCTACGAGCAGTACTTC. This gives the protein CASTPSGTPYEQYF.

The J gene is TRBJ2-3, the V gene TRBV4-1, with D tentatively TRBD2 (6 bases). Germline assignment: CDR1 MGHRA and CDR2 YSYEKL. V shed 4 bases and J shed 2 bases, with 19 bases lying between them. CDR3 length equals 17 residues. DNA of the CDR3: TGCGCCAGCAGCCCCCGCCGCGGGACTGAAGACACAGATACGCAGTATTTT. Translated: CASSPRRGTEDTDTQYF.

The J gene is TRBJ2-5, the V gene TRBV5-1; weak D call: TRBD2 (5 bases). Germline V CDR1 and CDR2: SGHRS, YFSETQ. The CDR3 has 12 amino acids. V lost 7 bases and J lost 3, with 10 bases in between. The DNA for the CDR3 is TGCGCCAGCGGCCCGGGAAAAGAGACCCAGTACTTC. This codes for CASGPGKETQYF. The full variable domain, rest sourced from reference TRBV5-1 and TRBJ2-5, is KAGVTQTPRYLIKTRGQQVTLSCSPISGHRSVSWYQQTPGQGLQFLFEYFSETQRNKGNFPGRFSGRQFSNSRSEMNVSTLELGDSALYLCASGPGKETQYFGPGTRLLVL.

This clonotype was picked up a small number of times. The chain couples TRBV11-2 to TRBJ2-1, with 11 nucleotides matching TRBD2. V shed 4 bases, J shed 13 bases, and the junction held 6 bases outside the gene matches. The V gene's germline CDR1 is SGHAT and CDR2 FQNNGV. The CDR3 length is 13 residues. Here the CDR3 reads CASSSLLAGDQFF. CDR3 nucleotide sequence: TGTGCCAGCAGCTCCTTACTAGCGGGAGATCAGTTCTTC.

J is TRBJ1-2 and V is TRBV5-1, with a weak D call TRBD1 (6 bases). The CDR3 contains 14 residues. Germline loops: CDR1 SGHRS, CDR2 YFSETQ. V was trimmed by 1 base and J by 8 bases, leaving 15 bases between them. The CDR3 is CASSLYSGAEGYTF. In nucleotides, the CDR3 is TGCGCCAGCAGCTTGTATTCGGGGGCGGAGGGCTACACCTTC. Variable domain in full (rest from reference TRBV5-1 and TRBJ1-2): KAGVTQTPRYLIKTRGQQVTLSCSPISGHRSVSWYQQTPGQGLQFLFEYFSETQRNKGNFPGRFSGRQFSNSRSEMNVSTLELGDSALYLCASSLYSGAEGYTFGSGTRLTVV.

The rearrangement links TRBV4-2 to TRBJ2-5, with 7 bases matching TRBD1. Germline V gene data show CDR1 as LGHNA and CDR2 as YNFKEQ. The CDR3 runs to 15 residues. The ends lost 1 base at V and 4 bases at J; junction bases unmatched: 6. This CDR3 is CASSQVEGAGETQYF. DNA of the CDR3: TGTGCCAGCAGCCAAGTCGAGGGGGCTGGAGAGACCCAGTACTTC.